This paragraph covers one TCR beta chain sequence. This sample stems from a study of T cell changes during pregnancy in multiple sclerosis. Profiled with immunoSEQ multiplex PCR; TCRdb holds only in-frame clones, not every one. The repertoire holds tens of thousands of clones, with over 85% as singletons. The CDR3 runs to 15 residues. Germline V gives CDR1 SGDLS, CDR2 YYNGEE. V was shortened by 3 bases and J by 0 bases, with 11 bases between the two germline ends. This sequence joins TRBV9 and TRBJ2-3, with D possibly matching TRBD1 (6 bases). Source: peripheral blood, taken in the first trimester of pregnancy. The receptor was isolated from a female donor with multiple sclerosis, enrolled in a pregnancy study. DNA for the CDR3: TGTGCCAGCAGCGCCAGGACAGACAGCACAGATACGCAGTATTTT. Its translation is CASSARTDSTDTQYF.